The clone carrying this TCR beta chain was observed a handful of times. The target antigen is unknown. The entry originates in a study of vaccination effects on CD4 cells after COVID-19. Findings and limits, study-wide: Limitations: small convalescent group and missing early post-infection timepoints.

TCRdb's table, derived via immunoSEQ multiplex PCR, lists solely in-frame clones and lacks some. The sample contains about 52,000 clones, approximately 79% of which appear only once. Expansion with viral peptide pools was applied to antigen-specific CD4+ T cells by the ViraFEST assay prior to sequencing. Subsequent to a culture period of about ten days, CD4+ T cells were isolated. Nucleocapsid antibody tests were negative, and the vaccine recipients had no prior SARS-CoV-2 infection. In culture with roughly 10 IU/ml IL-2 and 8 to 10 ug/ml peptides, PBMC were grown at around 1.8 million per well. The CDR3 consists of 15 residues.

The receptor's source is a human donor who received a COVID-19 vaccine. The V and J genes are TRBV1 and TRBJ1-5; the table names TRBD1, a call not compared with the DNA. TRBV1 is classified as a pseudogene. The starting material was CD4+ T cells from PBMCs cultured with HCoV-OC43 spike peptides, obtained before COVID-19 vaccination. Subset meaning: HCoV-OC43 spike overlapping peptide pool stimulation. The CDR3 here is CTSSLQTGRNQPQHF. The CDR3, as DNA: TGCACCAGCAGCTTACAGACAGGAAGAAATCAGCCCCAGCATTTT.